The next 14 T cell receptor beta chains were all read from a single sample in a study of blood T cell repertoires in COVID-19 (dated by TCRdb to between 2020 and 2021). The library was prepared using the immunoSEQ multiplex PCR assay. This is the immuneACCESS table as TCRdb keeps it, with only in-frame sequences that have V and J called. A part of the clones is gone; compared with another copy, unresolved V genes explain less than half, and the rest is unexplained. This sample has 200,000 to 300,000 clones in its table, and more than 75% of those were observed once. The ten largest clones take up over 5.5% of the sample. The sequenced sample consisted of peripheral blood. The receptor set was obtained from a woman aged 80 or older with COVID-19, enrolled during active disease.

The CDR3 loop reads CASSLRVGYTF. In DNA form, the CDR3 reads TGTGCCAGCAGTTTACGGGTTGGCTACACCTTC. V is TRBV28 and J is TRBJ1-2; D call uncertain. Germline lookup yields CDR1 MDHEN and CDR2 SYDVKM. Trimming took off 2 bases at V and 7 bases at J, with 5 bases between the two ends. This CDR3 region has 11 residues.

The rearrangement joins TRBV7-9 to TRBJ2-7; 9 nucleotides align to TRBD2. Germline V CDR1 and CDR2: SEHNR, FQNEAQ (reference sequence). V lost 1 base and J lost 1; bases outside the gene matches: 11. CDR3 size: 18 residues. For the CDR3, the DNA is TGTGCCAGCAGCTTAGGTTCGGGGGTAGCGGGGGCATCCTACGAGCAGTACTTC. Translation: CASSLGSGVAGASYEQYF.

CDR3 sequence (DNA): TGCAGCGTTGTACTCTCCGTAAACATTCAGTACTTC. Its translation: CSVVLSVNIQYF. This chain joins TRBV29-1 and TRBJ2-4; D unclear. This CDR3 region has 12 residues. In germline, CDR1 is SQVTM, CDR2 ANQGSEA. Between the trimmed V and J ends, which lost 4 bases and 6 bases, there was a span of 10 bases.

The genes are TRBV20-1 and TRBJ1-1; D is unresolved. Germline CDR1 reads DFQATT; CDR2 reads SNEGSKA (reference sequence). Trimming left V 3 bases short and J 1 base short, with 12 bases between. The CDR3 sequence is 14 residues long. The CDR3: CSASMTPPNTEAFF. The DNA for the CDR3 is TGCAGTGCTAGTATGACACCTCCGAACACTGAAGCTTTCTTT.

V is TRBV10-1 and J is TRBJ2-7; 7 positions agree with TRBD1. Germline V gives CDR1 WNHNN, CDR2 SYGVQD (reference sequence). CDR3 length equals 17 residues. V gave up 8 bases and J gave up 0 bases; unmatched junction bases: 16. In nucleotides, the CDR3 is TGCGCCAGCGAGGGCGACAGCGGACGACAGGGCTCCTACGAGCAGTACTTC. It codes for CASEGDSGRQGSYEQYF.

The chain couples TRBV29-1 to TRBJ1-1, with D unresolved. Germline V gene lookup returns CDR1 SQVTM and CDR2 ANQGSEA. Trimming pared 6 bases from V and 9 bases from J, leaving 14 bases between. This CDR3 region has 11 residues. CDR3 residues: CSVRDTSKAFF. The CDR3 bases are TGCAGCGTAAGAGACACTTCCAAAGCTTTCTTT.

A note on this clone: Compared with germline, one end of the junction differs, possibly owing to a read error. The chain couples TRBV2 to TRBJ1-1; the D gene is possibly TRBD1 (6 bases). CDR3 size: 12 residues. Germline CDR1 reads SNHLY; CDR2 reads FYNNEI. The CDR3 DNA reads as TGTGCCAGCCGGCTAGGGGGAATGACCCTCTTTTTT. This codes for CASRLGGMTLFF.

The chain links TRBV5-1 to TRBJ1-4, with 7 bases that match TRBD1. This CDR3 spans 18 amino acids. V shed 0 bases, J shed 5 bases, and the junction held 13 bases outside the gene matches. Per the germline V gene, CDR1 is SGHRS and CDR2 is YFSETQ. For the CDR3, the DNA is TGCGCCAGCAGCTTGGTAGGTGGGCTCGGACAGGTCAATGAAAAACTGTTTTTT. Its translation: CASSLVGGLGQVNEKLFF. Complete variable domain (other parts from reference TRBV5-1 and TRBJ1-4): KAGVTQTPRYLIKTRGQQVTLSCSPISGHRSVSWYQQTPGQGLQFLFEYFSETQRNKGNFPGRFSGRQFSNSRSEMNVSTLELGDSALYLCASSLVGGLGQVNEKLFFGSGTQLSVL.

The chain recombines TRBV10-3 with TRBJ1-1; maybe TRBD1 (6 bases). This CDR3 has 14 residues. Trimming left V 4 bases short and J 0 bases short, with 9 bases between. Per the germline V gene, CDR1 is ENHRY and CDR2 is SYGVKD. The CDR3 spells CAISGTGMNTEAFF. CDR3 in DNA: TGTGCCATCAGTGGAACAGGGATGAACACTGAAGCTTTCTTT.

The chain recombines TRBV4-3 with TRBJ2-4; TRBD2 matches 12 bases. Germline trimming cut 3 bases from V and 1 base from J; bases unmatched to any gene: 16. The CDR3 contains 21 residues. Germline V lookup: CDR1 LGHNA, CDR2 YSLEER. The CDR3 DNA reads TGCGCCAGCAGCCATAATCCCGGGACTAGCGGGTCCGTGACCGCCAAAAACATTCAGTACTTC. It codes for CASSHNPGTSGSVTAKNIQYF.

The chain uses TRBV29-1 and TRBJ2-3; 7 nucleotides line up with TRBD1. The germline V gene has CDR1 SQVTM and CDR2 ANQGSEA. The CDR3 covers 13 residues. Trimming removed 5 bases from V and 1 base from J; junction bases left unmatched: 3. CDR3 sequence: CSVRGLGTDTQYF. In DNA, the CDR3 is TGCAGCGTTAGGGGGCTAGGCACAGATACGCAGTATTTT.

V is TRBV30 and J is TRBJ1-4, with D possibly being TRBD1 (6 bases). Germline V gives CDR1 GTSNPN, CDR2 SVGIG (reference sequence). The CDR3 spans 15 residues. V dropped 2 bases and J dropped 4 bases, with 14 bases sitting between them. The CDR3 DNA reads TGTGCCTGGAGTAGCATCACAGGGTTTAATGAAAAACTGTTTTTT. Its protein is CAWSSITGFNEKLFF. Looking up the rest from reference TRBV30 and TRBJ1-4 gives the full variable domain: SQTIHQWPATLVQPVGSPLSLECTVEGTSNPNLYWYRQAAGRGLQLLFYSVGIGQISSEVPQNLSASRPQDRQFILSSKKLLLSDSGFYLCAWSSITGFNEKLFFGSGTQLSVL.

This chain links TRBV5-1 with TRBJ2-2; 7 bases agree with TRBD1. With 4 bases clipped from V and 2 bases from J, the junction kept 11 bases outside the gene matches. The germline gives CDR1 SGHRS, CDR2 YFSETQ. The CDR3 is 17 residues long. The CDR3 DNA is TGCGCCAGCAGCGCTTCTCCGGGACAGTCTAACACCGGGGAGCTGTTTTTT. Protein: CASSASPGQSNTGELFF.

The table lists this clone with a few counts. The chain employs TRBV28 and TRBJ1-6; maybe TRBD1 (6 bases). The length of the CDR3 is 16 residues. CDR1 and CDR2 (germline): MDHEN, SYDVKM. V was cut by 8 bases and J by 0 bases, with 14 bases left in between. Here the CDR3 reads CASLTGQSSYNSPLHF. CDR3 nucleotides: TGTGCCAGCCTTACGGGACAAAGCTCCTATAATTCACCCCTCCACTTT.